Each of the 28 T cell receptor beta chains below was sequenced from the same sample in a study of shared clonotypes between healthy human individuals. Libraries were prepared by immunoSEQ multiplex PCR; TCRdb keeps only in-frame clonotypes and omits some of them. The sample lists 550,000 to 700,000 clones, around three quarters occurring once. The sequenced sample was memory CD4+ T cells sorted from blood. Sample subset: CD45RA-negative fraction. Receptors originate from a woman aged 25 to 39 in good health.

The chain carries TRBV9 and TRBJ2-2; D gene unclear. The CDR3 totals 15 residues. The V end was cut by 0 bases, the J end by 2 bases, with 8 bases between. CDR1 is SGDLS, CDR2 YYNGEE, per germline. DNA for the CDR3: TGTGCCAGCAGCGTAGCCTCCGTTAACACCGGGGAGCTGTTTTTT. Its protein product is CASSVASVNTGELFF.

The V and J genes are TRBV30 and TRBJ2-7; 9 bases fit TRBD1. The CDR3 is 16 residues long. CDR1 is GTSNPN and CDR2 is SVGIG in the germline V gene (reference sequence). With V trimmed by 4 bases and J by 7 bases, 17 bases remained unmatched. The CDR3 nucleotides read TGTGCCTGGACCCCGGGACAGGGAGTTCCGACTGGTGAGCAGTACTTC. This encodes CAWTPGQGVPTGEQYF.

This clone showed up just a few times. CDR3 region: CASSLLFARFKYF. DNA of the CDR3: TGTGCCAGCAGTTTACTATTCGCGCGGTTCAAGTACTTC. This chain connects TRBV28 to TRBJ2-7, with unresolved D. Per germline, CDR1 MDHEN and CDR2 SYDVKM. This CDR3 has 13 residues. V dropped 2 bases and J dropped 11 bases, with 16 bases sitting between them.

V gene TRBV19 combines with J gene TRBJ2-5; 7 bases map to TRBD1. The CDR3 has 14 residues. Germline V gene sequence: CDR1 LNHDA, CDR2 SQIVND (reference sequence). The trim removed 1 base at V and 3 bases at J, leaving 2 bases unmatched. The CDR3 loop reads CASSIGQGKETQYF. CDR3 in DNA: TGTGCCAGTAGTATAGGACAGGGTAAAGAGACCCAGTACTTC.

There are a few counts of this clone. This chain connects TRBV2 to TRBJ2-1; TRBD2 aligns across 14 bases. CDR1 SNHLY and CDR2 FYNNEI come from the germline V gene. Trimming cost V 8 bases and J 6 bases; bases outside gene matches: 6. The CDR3 extends over 15 amino acids. The CDR3 DNA reads as TGTGCCAGCTGTAGACTAGCGGGAGGGCCCAATGAGCAGTTCTTC. Amino acid sequence: CASCRLAGGPNEQFF.

DNA for the CDR3: TGTGCCAGCAGGGCACAGGGTTTTGGAAACACCATATATTTT. Amino acids: CASRAQGFGNTIYF. This sequence joins TRBV6-5 and TRBJ1-3; tentative D call: TRBD1 (6 bases). The germline V and J ends were trimmed by 6 bases and 3 bases, with 12 bases remaining between them. This CDR3 is 14 amino acids long. Germline-derived CDR1 and CDR2 are MNHEY and SVGAGI.

The chain couples TRBV27 to TRBJ2-1; 10 bases line up with TRBD1. This CDR3 is 16 amino acids long. J gave up 13 bases and V 0 bases, and 12 bases lay outside the gene matches. Germline lookup yields CDR1 MNHEY and CDR2 SMNVEV (reference sequence). CDR3 region: CASSLSGPGDRGSQFF. For the CDR3, the DNA is TGTGCCAGCAGTTTATCGGGGCCTGGGGACAGGGGATCCCAGTTCTTC.

The V call is TRBV18, the J call TRBJ1-5; unclear D gene. The germline gives CDR1 KGHSH, CDR2 LQKENI. With 3 bases removed from V and 3 bases from J, the gap between germline ends came to 6 bases. This CDR3 has 13 residues. CDR3 sequence reads: CASSPEFNQPQHF. CDR3 DNA sequence: TGTGCCAGCTCACCCGAATTCAATCAGCCCCAGCATTTT.

This chain links TRBV6-1 with TRBJ1-1; D is uncertain. This CDR3 spans 13 amino acids. The ends were cut back, 6 bases at V and 3 bases at J, with 11 bases in the middle. Per the germline V gene, CDR1 is MNHNS and CDR2 is SASEGT. CDR3: CASSLRKDTEAFF. DNA for the CDR3: TGTGCCAGCAGCTTGAGGAAGGACACTGAAGCTTTCTTT.

J is TRBJ1-1 and V is TRBV7-9, with D perhaps TRBD1 (5 bases). The V and J ends lost 5 bases and 4 bases respectively, with 11 bases between them. The CDR3 covers 13 residues. Germline loops: CDR1 SEHNR, CDR2 FQNEAQ (reference sequence). The CDR3 is CASSRETVTEAFF. CDR3 coding DNA: TGTGCCAGCAGCCGAGAGACAGTCACTGAAGCTTTCTTT. Complete variable domain (other parts from reference TRBV7-9 and TRBJ1-1): DTGVSQNPRHKITKRGQNVTFRCDPISEHNRLYWYRQTLGQGPEFLTYFQNEAQLEKSRLLSDRFSAERPKGSFSTLEIQRTEQGDSAMYLCASSRETVTEAFFGQGTRLTVV.

V usage is TRBV14 and J usage is TRBJ2-6, with D perhaps matching TRBD2 (6 bases). The V end lost 1 base, the J end lost 0 bases, and 13 bases lay between the germline ends. CDR3 size: 18 residues. Germline V CDR1 and CDR2: SGHDN, FVKESK. CDR3 DNA sequence: TGTGCCAGCAGCCAAGGGCGGGACTTCAACTCTGGGGCCAACGTCCTGACTTTC. It encodes CASSQGRDFNSGANVLTF.

This clone was seen more than once but under ten times. The V and J genes are TRBV2 and TRBJ2-2, with 8 bases fitting TRBD2. Germline CDR1 reads SNHLY; CDR2 reads FYNNEI. The J segment lost 6 bases and the V segment lost 6 bases, leaving 9 bases of the junction unmatched. This CDR3 region has 15 residues. The CDR3 DNA follows: TGTGCCAGCAGGCCCGGGGGGGGTAAAGCCGGGGAGCTGTTTTTT. Translating it yields CASRPGGGKAGELFF. Drawing the rest from reference TRBV2 and TRBJ2-2, the complete variable domain is EPEVTQTPSHQVTQMGQEVILRCVPISNHLYFYWYRQILGQKVEFLVSFYNNEISEKSEIFDDQFSVERPDGSNFTLKIRSTKLEDSAMYFCASRPGGGKAGELFFGEGSRLTVL.

The table lists this clone with a few counts. The chain joins TRBV11-2 to TRBJ1-1; D possibly corresponds to TRBD1 (6 bases). Per germline, CDR1 SGHAT and CDR2 FQNNGV. Trimming pared 5 bases from V and 5 bases from J, leaving 15 bases between. This CDR3 spans 14 amino acids. In DNA, the CDR3 is TGTGCCAGCAGCCCCATCGGGCAGGGGACTGAAGCTTTCTTT. Its translation is CASSPIGQGTEAFF.

This sequence joins TRBV30 and TRBJ1-2, with 7 bases lining up with TRBD1. With V trimmed by 3 bases and J by 8 bases, 12 bases remained unmatched. The CDR3 length is 14 residues. CDR1 and CDR2 from the germline V gene are GTSNPN and SVGIG (reference sequence). The chain's CDR3 is CAWSRQGVREGYTF. The CDR3 DNA sequence: TGTGCCTGGAGCAGACAGGGAGTTCGGGAAGGCTACACCTTC.

This clone has a single count. The J gene is TRBJ1-2, the V gene TRBV6-1; 7 bases align to TRBD1. V gave up 4 bases and J gave up 5 bases; unmatched junction bases: 16. The CDR3 covers 17 residues. From germline, CDR1 is MNHNS and CDR2 SASEGT. The CDR3 DNA reads as TGTGCCAGCAGTGGTAAACCGGGACAGCAAACACAATATGGCTACACCTTC. This translates into CASSGKPGQQTQYGYTF.

The rearrangement links TRBV5-1 to TRBJ2-7; 10 nucleotides align to TRBD2. Germline V gene lookup returns CDR1 SGHRS and CDR2 YFSETQ. This CDR3 region has 14 residues. V gave up 2 bases and J gave up 4 bases; unmatched junction bases: 3. Here the CDR3 reads CASSFSSGGYEQYF. In nucleotides, the CDR3 is TGCGCCAGCAGCTTTTCTAGCGGGGGATACGAGCAGTACTTC. Based on the CDR3 plus reference TRBV5-1 and TRBJ2-7, the full variable domain is KAGVTQTPRYLIKTRGQQVTLSCSPISGHRSVSWYQQTPGQGLQFLFEYFSETQRNKGNFPGRFSGRQFSNSRSEMNVSTLELGDSALYLCASSFSSGGYEQYFGPGTRLTVT.

The chain links TRBV10-3 to TRBJ2-1; 11 bases agree with TRBD2. The V gene's germline CDR1 is ENHRY and CDR2 SYGVKD. The CDR3 spans 13 residues. The trim removed 10 bases at V and 10 bases at J, leaving 9 bases unmatched. The CDR3 DNA follows: TGTGCCACCCGTTTAGCGGGAGGGCGCGAGCAGTTCTTC. This codes for CATRLAGGREQFF.

The gene calls are TRBV5-1 and TRBJ2-3; D may be TRBD1 (6 bases). The ends were cut back, 4 bases at V and 0 bases at J, with 15 bases in the middle. Germline values: CDR1 SGHRS, CDR2 YFSETQ. CDR3 length: 16 residues. The CDR3 protein is CASSLIQGPSTDTQYF. CDR3 DNA: TGCGCCAGCAGCCTCATACAGGGCCCTAGCACAGATACGCAGTATTTT.

This sequence joins TRBV28 and TRBJ2-7; 10 nucleotides agree with TRBD2. This CDR3 has 14 amino acids. Germline trimming cut 7 bases from V and 7 bases from J; bases unmatched to any gene: 10. The V gene's germline CDR1 is MDHEN and CDR2 SYDVKM. The CDR3 here is CASTKSGLADEQYF. CDR3 DNA sequence: TGTGCCAGCACCAAAAGTGGACTAGCGGATGAGCAGTACTTC.

This clone was detected only a few times. The V gene is TRBV10-3, the J gene TRBJ2-3; no reliable D call. Trimming took 6 bases from V and 3 from J, leaving 13 bases between them. Germline V gene data show CDR1 as ENHRY and CDR2 as SYGVKD. CDR3 size: 14 residues. The CDR3: CAIRLESGTDTQYF. The CDR3 DNA reads TGTGCCATCAGACTCGAATCGGGTACAGATACGCAGTATTTT.

This sequence joins TRBV29-1 and TRBJ1-4; tentative D call: TRBD1 (5 bases). Trimming pared 7 bases from V and 3 bases from J, leaving 18 bases between. There are 15 residues in the CDR3. Germline loops: CDR1 SQVTM, CDR2 ANQGSEA. The CDR3: CSAAPTGSANEKLFF. Here the CDR3 DNA reads TGCAGCGCTGCCCCTACAGGATCTGCTAATGAAAAACTGTTTTTT.

The chain couples TRBV19 to TRBJ1-1; 12 bases are shared with TRBD1. V was pared by 6 bases and J by 5 bases, with 7 bases of the junction left unmatched. This CDR3 spans 15 amino acids. Per germline, CDR1 LNHDA and CDR2 SQIVND (reference sequence). The CDR3 reads CASRAGQGARTEAFF. In DNA form, the CDR3 reads TGTGCCAGTAGGGCGGGACAGGGGGCGCGGACTGAAGCTTTCTTT. Looking up the rest from reference TRBV19 and TRBJ1-1 gives the full variable domain: DGGITQSPKYLFRKEGQNVTLSCEQNLNHDAMYWYRQDPGQGLRLIYYSQIVNDFQKGDIAEGYSVSREKKESFPLTVTSAQKNPTAFYLCASRAGQGARTEAFFGQGTRLTVV.

The rearrangement uses TRBV29-1 and TRBJ2-1; 14 positions match TRBD2. Germline CDR1 reads SQVTM; CDR2 reads ANQGSEA. The CDR3 covers 16 residues. CDR3 in amino acids: CSGTGTSGRGFYEQFF. For the CDR3, the DNA is TGCAGTGGTACCGGGACTAGCGGGAGAGGGTTCTATGAGCAGTTCTTC.

The chain carries TRBV19 and TRBJ1-1; D remains ambiguous. V was cut by 0 bases and J by 5 bases, with 7 bases left in between. The CDR3 length is 13 residues. CDR1 and CDR2 from the germline V gene are LNHDA and SQIVND (reference sequence). The CDR3 DNA reads TGTGCCAGTAGTATAGAAAGGAGGACTGAAGCTTTCTTT. Its translation is CASSIERRTEAFF.

Turning to this clone: Distinct nucleotide sequences in the sample also encode this CDR3. The V call is TRBV7-9, the J call TRBJ2-7; no reliable D call. V was shortened by 0 bases and J by 4 bases, with 4 bases between the two germline ends. Germline CDR1 and CDR2: SEHNR and FQNEAQ (reference sequence). The CDR3 loop spans 12 amino acids. The CDR3 nucleotides read TGTGCCAGCAGCTTAGCCCCATACGAGCAGTACTTC. Translation: CASSLAPYEQYF. Full variable domain (outside the CDR3, taken from reference TRBV7-9 and TRBJ2-7): DTGVSQNPRHKITKRGQNVTFRCDPISEHNRLYWYRQTLGQGPEFLTYFQNEAQLEKSRLLSDRFSAERPKGSFSTLEIQRTEQGDSAMYLCASSLAPYEQYFGPGTRLTVT.

This clone turned up a few times. CDR3 nucleotide sequence: TGTGCCAGCTCACCAATGGGGGAATCCTACGAGCAGTACTTC. Translating gives CASSPMGESYEQYF. The genes are TRBV18 and TRBJ2-7; D might be TRBD1 or TRBD2, each matching 5 bases. Trimming removed 2 bases from V and 1 base from J, with 9 bases in between. Looked up from germline, CDR1 is KGHSH and CDR2 is LQKENI. The CDR3 runs to 14 residues.

A remark on this clone: Other DNA sequences in the sample encode the same CDR3. CDR3 loop: CASSYSSNQPQHF. Here the CDR3 DNA reads TGTGCCAGCAGTTACTCCAGCAATCAGCCCCAGCATTTT. The V call is TRBV6-5, the J call TRBJ1-5; D uncertain. V lost 0 bases and J 1 base, leaving 1 base between the germline ends. CDR1 is MNHEY, CDR2 SVGAGI, per germline. This CDR3 is 13 amino acids long.

The chain combines TRBV7-9 with TRBJ1-4, with 9 bases identical to TRBD1. The CDR3 contains 17 residues. CDR1 SEHNR and CDR2 FQNEAQ come from the germline V gene (reference sequence). The J segment lost 1 base and the V segment lost 2 bases, leaving 5 bases of the junction unmatched. CDR3 DNA: TGTGCCAGCAGCTTATTTGGGACAGGGAAAACTAATGAAAAACTGTTTTTT. It codes for CASSLFGTGKTNEKLFF.